The next 28 T cell receptor beta chains were all read from a single sample in a study of blood T cell repertoires in COVID-19. Using immunoSEQ multiplex PCR, the repertoire was profiled, and TCRdb retains in-frame clones only, with some absent. Seen here are about 34,000 clones, 90% observed once, and the top ten hold roughly a fifth. The sample taken for sequencing was peripheral blood. These receptor sequences come from an elderly man with acute or convalescent COVID-19.

CDR3 region: CATSNRVIRDTGELFF. CDR3 in DNA: TGTGCCACCAGTAACAGGGTGATCCGGGACACCGGGGAGCTGTTTTTT. This chain uses TRBV24-1 with TRBJ2-2, with a tentative D call TRBD1 (6 bases). Trimming pared 6 bases from V and 3 bases from J, leaving 16 bases between. The CDR3 has 16 residues. Germline assignment: CDR1 KGHDR and CDR2 SFDVKD.

The chain employs TRBV19 and TRBJ1-1; D is undetermined. There are 15 residues in the CDR3. V was shortened by 4 bases and J by 1 base, with 13 bases between the two germline ends. Per the germline V gene, CDR1 is LNHDA and CDR2 is SQIVND (reference sequence). Written as DNA, the CDR3 is TGTGCCAGTAGTACCATCATGGCTCCGAACACTGAAGCTTTCTTT. It yields the protein CASSTIMAPNTEAFF.

This chain links TRBV9 with TRBJ1-1; weak D call: TRBD1 (6 bases). The V gene's germline CDR1 is SGDLS and CDR2 YYNGEE. CDR3 length: 14 amino acids. Trimming removed 0 bases at V and 1 base at J, with 7 bases between. CDR3 bases: TGTGCCAGCAGCGTAGGGACAGCGAACACTGAAGCTTTCTTT. Encoded protein: CASSVGTANTEAFF.

The rearrangement joins TRBV19 to TRBJ2-5; 7 nucleotides match TRBD1. Germline V gene lookup returns CDR1 LNHDA and CDR2 SQIVND (reference sequence). This CDR3 is 14 amino acids long. The J segment lost 7 bases and the V segment lost 5 bases, leaving 10 bases of the junction unmatched. The CDR3 DNA reads TGTGCCAGTAGTCCAGACAGGGTGACGCGGACCCAGTACTTC. Translating gives CASSPDRVTRTQYF.

The genes are TRBV12-5 and TRBJ1-1; 12 bases are a match to TRBD1. The CDR3 sequence is 15 residues long. V lost 2 bases and J lost 6; bases outside the gene matches: 4. Per the germline V gene, CDR1 is LGHNT and CDR2 is FRNRAP. The CDR3 spells CASGLPGTGGPEAFF. The CDR3 DNA reads TGTGCTAGTGGTTTGCCCGGGACAGGGGGCCCTGAAGCTTTCTTT.

The gene calls are TRBV7-2 and TRBJ2-7; D might be TRBD2 (7 bases). The CDR3 consists of 16 residues. V was cut by 2 bases and J by 5 bases, with 19 bases left in between. Germline V gene lookup returns CDR1 SGHTA and CDR2 FQGNSA. The CDR3 is CASSLTVWGGADEQYF. The CDR3 DNA sequence: TGTGCCAGCAGCTTAACCGTTTGGGGGGGGGCCGACGAGCAGTACTTC.

The chain uses TRBV15 and TRBJ2-7, with TRBD1 matching 7 bases. Trimming took 1 base from V and 6 from J; bases not matched to a gene: 9. CDR3 length equals 15 residues. The germline V gene has CDR1 LNHNV and CDR2 YYDKDF (reference sequence). The CDR3 coding sequence is TGTGCCACCAGCAGAGGCAGACAGGGCTGGGGCGAGCAGTACTTC. Protein: CATSRGRQGWGEQYF.

The rearrangement joins TRBV19 to TRBJ2-1; 9 bases line up with TRBD2. Germline assignment: CDR1 LNHDA and CDR2 SQIVND (reference sequence). Trimming took 6 bases from V and 10 from J; bases not matched to a gene: 13. The CDR3 length is 15 residues. The chain's CDR3 is CASRGAGGSYGEQFF. The CDR3 bases are TGTGCCAGTAGAGGAGCGGGGGGCTCCTACGGGGAGCAGTTCTTC.

The chain has TRBV19 and TRBJ2-2, with TRBD2 matching over 11 bases. Germline values: CDR1 LNHDA, CDR2 SQIVND (reference sequence). Trimming at V came to 6 bases and at J to 3 bases, leaving 9 bases not matched to a gene. This CDR3 has 17 amino acids. Written as DNA, the CDR3 is TGTGCCAGTAGGCCCGTATTAGCGGGGGGGTACACCGGGGAGCTGTTTTTT. Its translation: CASRPVLAGGYTGELFF.

This rearrangement joins TRBV10-3 to TRBJ2-3; 11 nucleotides agree with TRBD2. From germline, CDR1 is ENHRY and CDR2 SYGVKD. Trimming at V came to 11 bases and at J to 5 bases, leaving 3 bases not matched to a gene. The CDR3 runs 12 residues. DNA of the CDR3: TGTGCCCTCGGACTAGCGGGAGATACGCAGTATTTT. Encoded protein: CALGLAGDTQYF.

This chain uses TRBV19 with TRBJ1-5, with 8 bases aligning to TRBD1. Per the germline V gene, CDR1 is LNHDA and CDR2 is SQIVND (reference sequence). This CDR3 spans 17 amino acids. The trim removed 7 bases at V and 2 bases at J, leaving 13 bases unmatched. CDR3 protein: CASTTPGGARGNQPQHF. CDR3 sequence (DNA): TGTGCCAGTACCACACCAGGGGGCGCGAGGGGCAATCAGCCCCAGCATTTT. The variable domain in full, with the rest retrieved from reference TRBV19 and TRBJ1-5, is DGGITQSPKYLFRKEGQNVTLSCEQNLNHDAMYWYRQDPGQGLRLIYYSQIVNDFQKGDIAEGYSVSREKKESFPLTVTSAQKNPTAFYLCASTTPGGARGNQPQHFGDGTRLSIL.

The V and J genes are TRBV6-1 and TRBJ1-2, with TRBD1 as a possible D gene (5 bases). Looked up from germline, CDR1 is MNHNS and CDR2 is SASEGT. The V end was cut by 0 bases, the J end by 8 bases, with 13 bases between. This CDR3 spans 14 amino acids. CDR3 sequence (DNA): TGTGCCAGCAGTGAAGCGGTCCAGGGTCACGGCTACACCTTC. This encodes CASSEAVQGHGYTF.

The rearrangement joins TRBV6-1 to TRBJ2-7; tentatively, D is TRBD1 (6 bases). CDR3 size: 15 residues. V was shortened by 2 bases and J by 2 bases, with 13 bases between the two germline ends. Per the germline V gene, CDR1 is MNHNS and CDR2 is SASEGT. CDR3 region: CASSERGRGTYEQYF. CDR3 in DNA: TGTGCCAGCAGTGAAAGGGGCAGGGGAACCTACGAGCAGTACTTC.

This rearrangement joins TRBV2 to TRBJ1-1, with TRBD1 matching 7 bases. The CDR3 consists of 11 residues. The germline V gene has CDR1 SNHLY and CDR2 FYNNEI. Trimming took 5 bases from V and 11 from J; bases not matched to a gene: 5. This CDR3 reads CASSLTGRAFF. DNA of the CDR3: TGTGCCAGCAGTTTGACAGGGCGGGCTTTCTTT.

This clone came up once. V and J are TRBV5-1 and TRBJ2-3, with TRBD2 matching 8 bases. V lost 3 bases and J lost 7; bases outside the gene matches: 13. Germline V gene sequence: CDR1 SGHRS, CDR2 YFSETQ. There are 16 residues in the CDR3. For the CDR3, the DNA is TGCGCCAGCAGCTGGACCTCGGGAAGCGGGGGAAATACGCAGTATTTT. Translation gives CASSWTSGSGGNTQYF.

This sequence joins TRBV9 and TRBJ2-1, with D perhaps TRBD1 (5 bases). Trimming stripped 0 bases from V and 2 bases from J, with 9 bases between. The CDR3 is 15 residues long. CDR1 and CDR2 from the germline V gene are SGDLS and YYNGEE. CDR3 sequence reads: CASSVGVGPYNEQFF. The CDR3 DNA sequence: TGTGCCAGCAGCGTAGGGGTGGGGCCCTACAATGAGCAGTTCTTC.

V is TRBV7-6 and J is TRBJ2-2; D remains ambiguous. Trimming took 5 bases from V and 5 from J, leaving 12 bases between them. Germline CDR1 and CDR2: SGHVS and FNYEAQ. The CDR3 has 14 residues. CDR3 loop: CASSKTARTGELFF. The CDR3 DNA is TGTGCCAGCAGCAAGACTGCGAGGACCGGGGAGCTGTTTTTT. The full variable domain, its missing parts supplied by reference TRBV7-6 and TRBJ2-2, is GAGVSQSPRYKVTKRGQDVALRCDPISGHVSLYWYRQALGQGPEFLTYFNYEAQQDKSGLPNDRFSAERPEGSISTLTIQRTEQRDSAMYRCASSKTARTGELFFGEGSRLTVL.

V gene TRBV7-9 combines with J gene TRBJ2-7; 9 bases align to TRBD2. V shed 7 bases and J 2 bases; nucleotides not matched to a gene: 27. CDR3 length equals 21 residues. Germline V gene lookup returns CDR1 SEHNR and CDR2 FQNEAQ (reference sequence). The CDR3 DNA is TGTGCCAGCACGACCTCCCGCTTAGGGCTAGCGGGGCCCTCGGTCCCCTACGAGCAGTACTTC. This gives the protein CASTTSRLGLAGPSVPYEQYF.

The gene calls are TRBV29-1 and TRBJ2-4; D might be TRBD2 (6 bases). CDR1 is SQVTM, CDR2 ANQGSEA, per germline. This CDR3 contains 13 residues. Trimming removed 3 bases at V and 6 bases at J, with 12 bases between. In DNA form, the CDR3 reads TGCAGCGTTGAGGCCGGGGGAACAAACATTCAGTACTTC. Residues: CSVEAGGTNIQYF.

As DNA, the CDR3 is TGCGCCAGCAGCTTACAGGGGAGACGCACAGATACGCAGTATTTT. Translating it yields CASSLQGRRTDTQYF. The chain links TRBV5-1 to TRBJ2-3; 7 bases fit TRBD1. Trimming at V came to 2 bases and at J to 1 base, leaving 4 bases not matched to a gene. Germline CDR1 SGHRS, CDR2 YFSETQ. The CDR3 is 15 residues long.

This clone was detected once. The chain joins TRBV5-1 to TRBJ1-5; unclear D gene. The V end was cut by 0 bases, the J end by 5 bases, with 9 bases between. Germline assignment: CDR1 SGHRS and CDR2 YFSETQ. The CDR3 has 14 amino acids. CDR3: CASSLGGGDQPQHF. The CDR3, as DNA: TGCGCCAGCAGCTTGGGGGGAGGAGATCAGCCCCAGCATTTT.

This sequence joins TRBV3-1 (or the pseudogene TRBV3-2) and TRBJ2-7, with 7 bases lining up with TRBD2. The V and J ends lost 0 bases and 2 bases, in that order; junction bases with no gene match: 4. This CDR3 is built from 15 residues. CDR1 is LGHDT, CDR2 YNNKEL, per germline (reference sequence). CDR3 nucleotide sequence: TGTGCCAGCAGCCAAGATGGTAGCGGGCCCTACGAGCAGTACTTC. Its translation: CASSQDGSGPYEQYF.

The genes are TRBV30 and TRBJ1-1; D unresolved. The CDR3 is 12 residues long. Germline V gene lookup returns CDR1 GTSNPN and CDR2 SVGIG (reference sequence). Trimming pared 0 bases from V and 5 bases from J, leaving 7 bases between. The DNA of the CDR3 is TGTGCCTGGAGTGTAGCCGAAACTGAAGCTTTCTTT. This translates into CAWSVAETEAFF.

The rearrangement joins TRBV6-5 to TRBJ1-1; weak D call: TRBD1 (6 bases). The V gene's germline CDR1 is MNHEY and CDR2 SVGAGI. This CDR3 is built from 14 residues. V lost 6 bases, J lost 4 bases, and 15 bases lay in between. The CDR3 region is CASRQQGRVTEAFF. In DNA, the CDR3 is TGTGCCAGCAGGCAACAGGGTAGAGTCACTGAAGCTTTCTTT.

The chain employs TRBV25-1 and TRBJ1-6, with a weak D call TRBD1 (6 bases). Per the germline V gene, CDR1 is MGHDK and CDR2 is SYGVNS. V lost 6 bases and J lost 4, with 10 bases in between. The CDR3 extends over 14 amino acids. The CDR3 DNA sequence: TGTGCCAGCAGCCTACAGGGTTATAATTCACCCCTCCACTTT. This codes for CASSLQGYNSPLHF.

The genes are TRBV21-1 and TRBJ2-2; the table assigns TRBD1, which was not confirmed against the DNA. TRBV21-1 is deemed a pseudogene. This CDR3 has 16 residues. The CDR3 reads CASSKDGTGRTGELFF. Here the CDR3 DNA reads TGTGCCAGCAGCAAAGACGGGACAGGGCGTACCGGGGAGCTGTTTTTT.

A single count supports this clone. The genes are TRBV2 and TRBJ2-2, with TRBD1 as a possible D gene (6 bases). V was clipped by 2 bases and J by 4 bases, with 11 bases between them. Germline CDR1 reads SNHLY; CDR2 reads FYNNEI. The CDR3 spans 15 residues. CDR3 coding DNA: TGTGCCAGCAGTGAATCCAGGGGCGGCACCGGGGAGCTGTTTTTT. This encodes CASSESRGGTGELFF.

V and J are TRBV6-5 and TRBJ1-2; the match to TRBD1 covers 8 bases. Germline CDR1 and CDR2: MNHEY and SVGAGI. J gave up 7 bases and V 3 bases, and 4 bases lay outside the gene matches. The CDR3 spans 13 residues. CDR3 protein: CASSYTGGAGYTF. As DNA, the CDR3 is TGTGCCAGCAGTTATACAGGGGGGGCTGGCTACACCTTC.